The 3 T cell receptor beta chains below come from one sample, sequenced in a study of regulatory T cells in long-lasting Graves disease. In building TCR beta libraries, iRepertoire HTBI primers were used together with Arm-PCR of CDR3 regions. TCRdb reanalysed the multiplex PCR reads using MiXCR and keeps one entry per CDR3 protein. The sample holds 400,000 to 500,000 distinct CDR3 sequences; around 23% are singletons and the top ten take around 15%. The sample's time point: persistent/refractory GD, antithyroid drugs over 5 years with positive TRAb. From PBMCs, RNA was extracted and then used to make the TCR library. Sequencing was performed on peripheral blood mononuclear cells (PBMCs), taken when the disease was refractory, from a patient treated with antithyroid drugs. Receptor source: a female donor with Graves disease.

This clonotype occurred many times. The rearrangement uses TRBV2 and TRBJ1-5; 10 bases map to TRBD1. The CDR3 runs to 16 residues. With 2 bases clipped from V and 4 bases from J, the junction kept 5 bases outside the gene matches. Germline V gene sequence: CDR1 SNHLY, CDR2 FYNNEI. Written as DNA, the CDR3 is TGTGCCAGCAGTGAATTGGGACAGGGGTGGAATCAGCCCCAGCATTTT. Amino acid sequence: CASSELGQGWNQPQHF.

The chain joins TRBV9 to TRBJ2-7; D not certain. The length of the CDR3 is 15 residues. Germline V gives CDR1 SGDLS, CDR2 YYNGEE. The V end lost 1 base, the J end lost 0 bases, and 11 bases lay between the germline ends. The CDR3 DNA is TGTGCCAGCAGCGTACAGCCGGCTGGCTCCTACGAGCAGTACTTC. Translated: CASSVQPAGSYEQYF.

This clonotype was counted only a few times. The chain couples TRBV10-3 to TRBJ2-5; perhaps TRBD2 as D (5 bases). Trimming removed 0 bases at V and 9 bases at J, with 17 bases between. The CDR3 contains 15 residues. Germline CDR1 and CDR2: ENHRY and SYGVKD. This CDR3 reads CAISESGGGVEAQYF. The CDR3 DNA sequence: TGTGCCATCAGTGAGTCGGGTGGAGGAGTGGAGGCCCAGTACTTC.